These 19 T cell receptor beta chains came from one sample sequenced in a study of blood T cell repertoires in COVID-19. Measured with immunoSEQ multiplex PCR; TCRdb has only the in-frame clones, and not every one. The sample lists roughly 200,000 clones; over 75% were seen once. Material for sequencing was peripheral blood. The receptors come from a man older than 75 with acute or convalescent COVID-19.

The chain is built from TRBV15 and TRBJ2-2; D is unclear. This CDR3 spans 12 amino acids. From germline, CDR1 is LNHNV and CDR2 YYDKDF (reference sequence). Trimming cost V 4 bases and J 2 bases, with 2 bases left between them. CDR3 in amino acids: CATSTNTGELFF. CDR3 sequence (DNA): TGTGCCACCAGCACAAACACCGGGGAGCTGTTTTTT.

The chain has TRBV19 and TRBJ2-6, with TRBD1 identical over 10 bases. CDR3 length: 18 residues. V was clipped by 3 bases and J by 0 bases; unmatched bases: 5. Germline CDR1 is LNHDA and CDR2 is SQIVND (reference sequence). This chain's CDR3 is CASSMATGGASGANVLTF. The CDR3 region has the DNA TGTGCCAGTAGTATGGCGACAGGGGGCGCCTCTGGGGCCAACGTCCTGACTTTC.

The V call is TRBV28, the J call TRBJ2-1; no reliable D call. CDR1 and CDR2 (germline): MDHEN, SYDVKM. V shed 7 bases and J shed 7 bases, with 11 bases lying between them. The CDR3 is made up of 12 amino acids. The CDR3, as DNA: TGTGCCAGCACCCTACTCGGGAATGAGCAGTTCTTC. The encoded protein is CASTLLGNEQFF.

CDR3 in DNA: TGTGCCAGCAGTTTGACAGGGAGTCAGCCCCAGCATTTT. As protein: CASSLTGSQPQHF. The rearrangement joins TRBV6-6 to TRBJ1-5; 7 bases are shared with TRBD1. The CDR3 is 13 amino acids. Germline V gives CDR1 MNHNY, CDR2 SVGAGI (reference sequence). After removal of 4 bases from V and 6 bases from J, the junction contained 3 bases not matched to a gene.

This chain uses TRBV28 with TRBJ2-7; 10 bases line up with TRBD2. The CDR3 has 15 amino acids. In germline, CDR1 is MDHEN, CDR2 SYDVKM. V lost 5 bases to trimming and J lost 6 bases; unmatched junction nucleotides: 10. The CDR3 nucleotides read TGTGCCAGCAGTCCAGCCGGACTAGCGGACCGCGAGCAGTACTTC. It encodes CASSPAGLADREQYF.

DNA of the CDR3: TGTGCCATCAGTGAGGGGACAAGTGGCGGGGAGCTGTTTTTT. Translated: CAISEGTSGGELFF. The chain recombines TRBV10-3 with TRBJ2-2, with TRBD1 as a possible D gene (6 bases). CDR3 length equals 14 residues. CDR1 is ENHRY and CDR2 is SYGVKD in the germline V gene. Trimming shortened V by 2 bases and J by 7 bases, and 11 bases separated the two germline ends.

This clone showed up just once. The CDR3 loop reads CASSSQGARTEAFF. The DNA for the CDR3 is TGTGCCAGCAGTTCTCAGGGGGCTAGGACTGAAGCTTTCTTT. This sequence joins TRBV2 and TRBJ1-1; the match to TRBD1 covers 8 bases. This CDR3 is 14 amino acids long. Germline V CDR1 and CDR2: SNHLY, FYNNEI. V lost 5 bases to trimming and J lost 5 bases; unmatched junction nucleotides: 7. Filled out from reference TRBV2 and TRBJ1-1, the complete variable domain reads EPEVTQTPSHQVTQMGQEVILRCVPISNHLYFYWYRQILGQKVEFLVSFYNNEISEKSEIFDDQFSVERPDGSNFTLKIRSTKLEDSAMYFCASSSQGARTEAFFGQGTRLTVV.

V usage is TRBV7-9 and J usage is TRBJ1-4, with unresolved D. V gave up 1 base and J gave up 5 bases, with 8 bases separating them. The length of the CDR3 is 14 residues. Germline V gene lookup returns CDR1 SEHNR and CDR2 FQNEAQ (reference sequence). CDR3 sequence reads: CASSLGGINEKLFF. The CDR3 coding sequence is TGTGCCAGCAGCTTAGGCGGGATAAATGAAAAACTGTTTTTT.

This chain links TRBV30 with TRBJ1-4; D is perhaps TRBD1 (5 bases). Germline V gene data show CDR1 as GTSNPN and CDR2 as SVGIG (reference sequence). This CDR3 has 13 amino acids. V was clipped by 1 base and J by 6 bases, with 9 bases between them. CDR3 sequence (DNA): TGTGCCTGGAGTGCAGGGATCGATGAAAAACTGTTTTTT. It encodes CAWSAGIDEKLFF.

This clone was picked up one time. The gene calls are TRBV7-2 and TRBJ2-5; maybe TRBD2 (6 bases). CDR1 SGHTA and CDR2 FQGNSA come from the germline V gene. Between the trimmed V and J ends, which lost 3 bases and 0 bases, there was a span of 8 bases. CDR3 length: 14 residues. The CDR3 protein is CASSLAGYQETQYF. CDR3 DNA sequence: TGTGCCAGCAGCTTGGCGGGGTACCAAGAGACCCAGTACTTC.

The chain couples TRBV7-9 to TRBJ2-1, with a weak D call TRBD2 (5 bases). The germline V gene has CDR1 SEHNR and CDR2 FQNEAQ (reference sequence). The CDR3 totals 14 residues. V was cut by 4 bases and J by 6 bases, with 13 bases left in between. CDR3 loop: CASSWAVGSNEQFF. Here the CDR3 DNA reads TGTGCCAGCAGCTGGGCCGTTGGGAGCAATGAGCAGTTCTTC.

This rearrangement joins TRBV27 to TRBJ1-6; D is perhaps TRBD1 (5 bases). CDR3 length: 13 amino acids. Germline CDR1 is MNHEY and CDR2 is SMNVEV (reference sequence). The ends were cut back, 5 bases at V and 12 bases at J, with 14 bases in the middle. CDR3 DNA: TGTGCCAGCAGTACCTACAAGGGGATACCCCTCCACTTT. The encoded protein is CASSTYKGIPLHF.

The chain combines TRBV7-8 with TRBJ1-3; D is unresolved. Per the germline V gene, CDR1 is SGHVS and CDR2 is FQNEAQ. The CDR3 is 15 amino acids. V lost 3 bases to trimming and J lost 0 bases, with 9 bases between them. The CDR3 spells CASSFSGNSGNTIYF. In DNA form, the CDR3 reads TGTGCCAGCAGCTTCTCGGGGAACTCTGGAAACACCATATATTTT.

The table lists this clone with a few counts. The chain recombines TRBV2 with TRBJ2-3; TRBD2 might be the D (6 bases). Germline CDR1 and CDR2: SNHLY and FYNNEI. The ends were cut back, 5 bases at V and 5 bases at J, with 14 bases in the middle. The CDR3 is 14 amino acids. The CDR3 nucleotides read TGTGCCAGCAGTATAAGACTAGACGGAGATACGCAGTATTTT. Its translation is CASSIRLDGDTQYF. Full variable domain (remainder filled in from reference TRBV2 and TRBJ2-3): EPEVTQTPSHQVTQMGQEVILRCVPISNHLYFYWYRQILGQKVEFLVSFYNNEISEKSEIFDDQFSVERPDGSNFTLKIRSTKLEDSAMYFCASSIRLDGDTQYFGPGTRLTVL.

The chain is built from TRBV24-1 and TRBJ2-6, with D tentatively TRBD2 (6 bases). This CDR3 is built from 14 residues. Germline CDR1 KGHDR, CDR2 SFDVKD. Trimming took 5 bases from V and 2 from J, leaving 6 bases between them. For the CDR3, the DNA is TGTGCCACCAGTGGGGGGGCTGGGGCCAACGTCCTGACTTTC. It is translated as CATSGGAGANVLTF.

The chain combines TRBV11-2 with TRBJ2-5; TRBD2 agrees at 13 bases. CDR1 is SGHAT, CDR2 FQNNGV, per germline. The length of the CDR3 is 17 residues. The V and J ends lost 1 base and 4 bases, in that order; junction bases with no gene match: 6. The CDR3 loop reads CASSLGLTSGRGETQYF. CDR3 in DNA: TGTGCCAGCAGCTTAGGTTTAACTAGCGGGAGGGGAGAGACCCAGTACTTC.

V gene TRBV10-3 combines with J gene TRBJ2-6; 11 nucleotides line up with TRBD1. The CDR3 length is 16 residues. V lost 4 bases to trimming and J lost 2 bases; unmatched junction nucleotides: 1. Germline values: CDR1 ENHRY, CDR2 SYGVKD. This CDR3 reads CAISADRGPGANVLTF. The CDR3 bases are TGTGCCATCAGTGCGGACAGGGGGCCTGGGGCCAACGTCCTGACTTTC.

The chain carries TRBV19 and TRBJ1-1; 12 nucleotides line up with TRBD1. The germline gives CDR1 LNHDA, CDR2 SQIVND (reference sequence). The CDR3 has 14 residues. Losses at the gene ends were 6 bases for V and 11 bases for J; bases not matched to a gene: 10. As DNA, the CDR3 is TGTGCCAGTAGACCGACCCGGGACAGGGGGCCGGCTTTCTTT. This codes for CASRPTRDRGPAFF.

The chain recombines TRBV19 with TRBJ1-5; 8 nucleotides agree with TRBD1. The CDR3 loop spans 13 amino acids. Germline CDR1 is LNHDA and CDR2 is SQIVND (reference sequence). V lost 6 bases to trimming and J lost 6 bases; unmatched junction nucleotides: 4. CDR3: CASSGQGGQPQHF. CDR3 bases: TGTGCCAGTAGCGGACAGGGTGGTCAGCCCCAGCATTTT.